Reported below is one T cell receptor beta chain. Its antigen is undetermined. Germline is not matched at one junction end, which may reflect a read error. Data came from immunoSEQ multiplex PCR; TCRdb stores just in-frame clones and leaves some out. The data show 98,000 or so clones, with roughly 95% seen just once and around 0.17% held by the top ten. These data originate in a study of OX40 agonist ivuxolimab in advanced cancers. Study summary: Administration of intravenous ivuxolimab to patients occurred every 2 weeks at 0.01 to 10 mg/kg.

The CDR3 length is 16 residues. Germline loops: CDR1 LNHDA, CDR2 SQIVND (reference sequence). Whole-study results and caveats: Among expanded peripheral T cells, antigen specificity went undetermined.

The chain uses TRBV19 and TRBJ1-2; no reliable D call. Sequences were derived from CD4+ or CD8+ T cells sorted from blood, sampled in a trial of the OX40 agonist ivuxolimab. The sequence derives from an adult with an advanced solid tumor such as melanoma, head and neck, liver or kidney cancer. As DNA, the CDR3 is TGTGCCACTAGTCCCTTGAGCTCCGATAGGGTTAATGGCTACACCTTC. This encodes CATSPLSSDRVNGYTF.